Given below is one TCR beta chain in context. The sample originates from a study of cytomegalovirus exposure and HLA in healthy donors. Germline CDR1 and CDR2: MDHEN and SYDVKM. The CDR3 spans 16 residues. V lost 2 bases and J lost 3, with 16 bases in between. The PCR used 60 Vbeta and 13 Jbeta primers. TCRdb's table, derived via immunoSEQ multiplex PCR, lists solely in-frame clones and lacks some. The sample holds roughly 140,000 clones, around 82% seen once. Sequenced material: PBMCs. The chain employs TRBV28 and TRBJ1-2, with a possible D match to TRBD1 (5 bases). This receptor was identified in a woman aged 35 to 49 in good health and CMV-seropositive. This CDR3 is CASSLPRGARDYGYTF. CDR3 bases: TGTGCCAGCAGTTTACCCCGCGGGGCGCGAGACTATGGCTACACCTTC.